The 30 T cell receptor beta chains in this list originate from one sample, sequenced in a study of T cells in Graves' hyperthyroidism and ophthalmopathy. Using RNA transcripts as the source, TCR beta CDR3 regions were amplified. First-round RT-PCR targeting the TCR CDR3 was performed with the HTBI primer set. Each CDR3 protein gets one entry after TCRdb re-called the multiplex PCR reads with MiXCR. The sample has 690,000 or so distinct CDR3 sequences, roughly a sixth seen once. Sequencing was done on a sample of blood. Receptors originate from a woman aged 45 to 65 with Graves' hyperthyroidism that later progressed to Graves' ophthalmopathy.

The rearrangement uses TRBV19 and TRBJ1-1; a possible D gene is TRBD1 (5 bases). Germline V gives CDR1 LNHDA, CDR2 SQIVND (reference sequence). The CDR3 has 16 amino acids. The V gene lost 7 bases and the J gene lost 5 bases, with 23 bases spanning the gap. CDR3 nucleotide sequence: TGTGCCAGTACCACTCTTGTGGGGAGGGGAAGGACTGAAGCTTTCTTT. It encodes CASTTLVGRGRTEAFF.

This clonotype was counted ten times or more. V usage is TRBV14 and J usage is TRBJ2-1; a possible D gene is TRBD1 (5 bases). Germline lookup yields CDR1 SGHDN and CDR2 FVKESK. The CDR3 extends over 16 amino acids. Trimming pared 0 bases from V and 4 bases from J, leaving 13 bases between. CDR3 sequence reads: CASSQDLRVWYNEQFF. For the CDR3, the DNA is TGTGCCAGCAGCCAAGATCTCAGGGTCTGGTACAATGAGCAGTTCTTC. Based on the CDR3 plus reference TRBV14 and TRBJ2-1, the full variable domain is EAGVTQFPSHSVIEKGQTVTLRCDPISGHDNLYWYRRVMGKEIKFLLHFVKESKQDESGMPNNRFLAERTGGTYSTLKVQPAELEDSGVYFCASSQDLRVWYNEQFFGPGTRLTVL.

The gene calls are TRBV5-1 and TRBJ1-6, with 7 bases aligning to TRBD1. After removal of 4 bases from V and 0 bases from J, the junction contained 4 bases not matched to a gene. This CDR3 is built from 16 residues. The germline CDR1 and CDR2 sequences are SGHRS and YFSETQ. The CDR3 loop reads CASSDGQVSYNSPLHF. CDR3 DNA sequence: TGCGCCAGCAGCGACGGACAGGTCTCCTATAATTCACCCCTCCACTTT.

V is TRBV18 and J is TRBJ1-2, with TRBD1 matching 9 bases. V trimming: 5 bases; J trimming: 8 bases; junction bases outside the gene matches: 9. In germline, CDR1 is KGHSH, CDR2 LQKENI. This CDR3 has 14 amino acids. In DNA, the CDR3 is TGTGCCAGCTCAACGGACAGGGGATCGGGGGGCTACACCTTC. This codes for CASSTDRGSGGYTF.

In this sample, this clonotype turned up many times. The V gene is TRBV3-1, the J gene TRBJ2-3; possibly TRBD2 for D (5 bases). Trimming cost V 1 base and J 5 bases, with 10 bases left between them. The germline CDR1 and CDR2 sequences are LGHDT and YNNKEL (reference sequence). This CDR3 region has 14 residues. The CDR3 DNA is TGTGCCAGCAGCCAAGCTAGCCGAGGAGATACGCAGTATTTT. This translates into CASSQASRGDTQYF.

This clonotype came up a few times. The chain employs TRBV9 and TRBJ1-4, with a possible D match to TRBD1 (5 bases). V lost 4 bases to trimming and J lost 7 bases, with 14 bases between them. Germline V gene lookup returns CDR1 SGDLS and CDR2 YYNGEE. The CDR3 has 14 residues. For the CDR3, the DNA is TGTGCCAGCAGCCCTAACGGGCAGGGTGAAAAACTGTTTTTT. Translation: CASSPNGQGEKLFF. The full variable domain, with the rest looked up from reference TRBV9 and TRBJ1-4, is DSGVTQTPKHLITATGQRVTLRCSPRSGDLSVYWYQQSLDQGLQFLIQYYNGEERAKGNILERFSAQQFPDLHSELNLSSLELGDSALYFCASSPNGQGEKLFFGSGTQLSVL.

This clonotype was observed a few times. The chain employs TRBV4-1 and TRBJ2-7; no clear D. From germline, CDR1 is MGHRA and CDR2 YSYEKL. The germline V and J ends were trimmed by 4 bases and 0 bases, with 16 bases remaining between them. CDR3 length: 16 residues. CDR3 coding DNA: TGCGCCAGCAGCCCAGAGGTGCCAGTTAGCTCCTACGAGCAGTACTTC. This translates into CASSPEVPVSSYEQYF.

This clonotype has just a few counts. This chain joins TRBV5-1 and TRBJ2-1; D is unclear. The CDR3 is 16 amino acids. V was clipped by 4 bases and J by 0 bases, with 14 bases between them. CDR1 SGHRS and CDR2 YFSETQ come from the germline V gene. The chain's CDR3 is CASSPQRARSYNEQFF. The CDR3 DNA is TGCGCCAGCAGCCCACAACGTGCCCGCTCCTACAATGAGCAGTTCTTC.

The chain is built from TRBV19 and TRBJ1-5, with a tentative D call TRBD1 (6 bases). The V and J ends lost 8 bases and 5 bases respectively, with 13 bases between them. The CDR3 is 13 amino acids. Germline lookup yields CDR1 LNHDA and CDR2 SQIVND (reference sequence). CDR3 nucleotide sequence: TGTGCCAGTGCAGGGACACAGGATCAGCCCCAGCATTTT. Protein: CASAGTQDQPQHF. Complete variable domain (other parts from reference TRBV19 and TRBJ1-5): DGGITQSPKYLFRKEGQNVTLSCEQNLNHDAMYWYRQDPGQGLRLIYYSQIVNDFQKGDIAEGYSVSREKKESFPLTVTSAQKNPTAFYLCASAGTQDQPQHFGDGTRLSIL.

This clonotype was counted only a few times. The chain employs TRBV18 and TRBJ2-3; 8 bases line up with TRBD2. Germline-derived CDR1 and CDR2 are KGHSH and LQKENI. J gave up 1 base and V 3 bases, and 6 bases lay outside the gene matches. This CDR3 has 16 amino acids. The chain's CDR3 is CASSPRSGVGTDTQYF. For the CDR3, the DNA is TGTGCCAGCTCACCGCGTAGCGGGGTCGGCACAGATACGCAGTATTTT. The full variable domain, rest sourced from reference TRBV18 and TRBJ2-3, is NAGVMQNPRHLVRRRGQEARLRCSPMKGHSHVYWYRQLPEEGLKFMVYLQKENIIDESGMPKERFSAEFPKEGPSILRIQQVVRGDSAAYFCASSPRSGVGTDTQYFGPGTRLTVL.

The chain uses TRBV5-4 and TRBJ2-5; D may match TRBD1 or TRBD2 (6 bases each). Trimming pared 7 bases from V and 5 bases from J, leaving 9 bases between. Germline values: CDR1 SGHNT, CDR2 YYREEE (reference sequence). The CDR3 is made up of 11 amino acids. For the CDR3, the DNA is TGTGCCAGCTGGAGGGGGGAGACCCAGTACTTC. It specifies CASWRGETQYF.

The chain employs TRBV5-1 and TRBJ2-5; no firm D call. The V and J ends lost 5 bases and 5 bases respectively, with 10 bases between them. The CDR3 has 12 amino acids. Per germline, CDR1 SGHRS and CDR2 YFSETQ. This chain's CDR3 is CASRAIGETQYF. The CDR3 coding sequence is TGCGCCAGCAGAGCAATAGGGGAGACCCAGTACTTC.

The gene calls are TRBV6-5 and TRBJ1-5, with no clear D. Germline lookup yields CDR1 MNHEY and CDR2 SVGAGI. CDR3 length equals 15 residues. Trimming took 0 bases from V and 0 from J, leaving 6 bases between them. CDR3 loop: CASSYSSSSNQPQHF. Here the CDR3 DNA reads TGTGCCAGCAGTTACTCTAGCTCTAGCAATCAGCCCCAGCATTTT.

This clonotype has a handful of counts. The chain recombines TRBV27 with TRBJ1-2, with TRBD1 matching over 7 bases. CDR3 length: 15 amino acids. The trim removed 2 bases at V and 8 bases at J, leaving 11 bases unmatched. Germline V gene sequence: CDR1 MNHEY, CDR2 SMNVEV (reference sequence). The CDR3 nucleotides read TGTGCCAGCAGTTTAGACTCTACAGGGGTAGAGGGCTACACCTTC. Translated: CASSLDSTGVEGYTF.

This chain uses TRBV20-1 with TRBJ2-1; TRBD2 matches at 14 bases. Looked up from germline, CDR1 is DFQATT and CDR2 is SNEGSKA (reference sequence). V shed 5 bases, J shed 8 bases, and the junction held 11 bases outside the gene matches. The CDR3 loop spans 16 amino acids. The CDR3 nucleotides read TGCAGTGCTCCGCCCGGACTAGCGGGGGGCATGGATGAGCAGTTCTTC. This translates into CSAPPGLAGGMDEQFF.

This chain joins TRBV7-9 and TRBJ1-1, with TRBD1 matching 8 bases. Per germline, CDR1 SEHNR and CDR2 FQNEAQ (reference sequence). With V trimmed by 4 bases and J by 4 bases, 5 bases remained unmatched. The CDR3 covers 14 residues. The CDR3, as DNA: TGTGCCAGCAGCTCACGCACAGGGGGCACTGAAGCTTTCTTT. It encodes CASSSRTGGTEAFF.

Remarks on this clonotype: A much larger clone lies a single base off, so this may be a read error. The V gene is TRBV2, the J gene TRBJ1-3; no clear D. Per the germline V gene, CDR1 is SNHLY and CDR2 is FYNNEI. V was shortened by 2 bases and J by 1 base, with 6 bases between the two germline ends. This CDR3 is 14 amino acids long. CDR3: CASSECRSGNTIYF. DNA of the CDR3: TGTGCCAGCAGTGAATGCCGGTCTGGAAACACCATATATTTT.

The genes are TRBV20-1 and TRBJ1-2; 9 bases match TRBD1. Per the germline V gene, CDR1 is DFQATT and CDR2 is SNEGSKA (reference sequence). CDR3 length equals 14 residues. V was clipped by 2 bases and J by 7 bases; unmatched bases: 8. In DNA, the CDR3 is TGCAGTGCTAGAACCTTACAGGGGGCGCTTGGCTACACCTTC. Amino acids: CSARTLQGALGYTF.

This chain links TRBV30 with TRBJ2-6; D is uncertain. Germline V gives CDR1 GTSNPN, CDR2 SVGIG (reference sequence). The CDR3 totals 15 residues. V lost 2 bases to trimming and J lost 0 bases, with 8 bases between them. CDR3 sequence (DNA): TGTGCCTGGAGTTTTGGGGACTCTGGGGCCAACGTCCTGACTTTC. Its translation: CAWSFGDSGANVLTF.

Here the CDR3 reads CSARVGVGEAFF. The CDR3 nucleotides are TGCAGTGCTAGAGTGGGGGTTGGTGAAGCTTTCTTT. V and J are TRBV20-1 and TRBJ1-1, with D perhaps TRBD1 (5 bases). CDR3 length: 12 residues. Germline CDR1 and CDR2: DFQATT and SNEGSKA (reference sequence). V was cut by 1 base and J by 7 bases, with 10 bases left in between.

This clonotype was seen only once. The rearrangement links TRBV5-1 to TRBJ2-2, with no clear D. This CDR3 comprises 14 residues. Trimming took off 5 bases at V and 0 bases at J, with 8 bases between the two ends. CDR1 SGHRS and CDR2 YFSETQ come from the germline V gene. The chain's CDR3 is CASSFTANTGELFF. CDR3 DNA sequence: TGCGCCAGCAGTTTCACCGCGAACACCGGGGAGCTGTTTTTT.

The chain is built from TRBV9 and TRBJ1-1, with TRBD1 matching over 8 bases. Germline V gives CDR1 SGDLS, CDR2 YYNGEE. This CDR3 is 17 amino acids long. Germline trimming cut 2 bases from V and 6 bases from J; bases unmatched to any gene: 15. The chain's CDR3 is CASSVLGRGHDRSEAFF. In nucleotides, the CDR3 is TGTGCCAGCAGCGTCCTGGGCAGGGGGCATGATCGGTCTGAAGCTTTCTTT. The complete variable domain, with remaining parts taken from reference TRBV9 and TRBJ1-1, reads DSGVTQTPKHLITATGQRVTLRCSPRSGDLSVYWYQQSLDQGLQFLIQYYNGEERAKGNILERFSAQQFPDLHSELNLSSLELGDSALYFCASSVLGRGHDRSEAFFGQGTRLTVV.

The J gene is TRBJ2-7, the V gene TRBV6-5, with TRBD1 matching 8 bases. CDR1 MNHEY and CDR2 SVGAGI come from the germline V gene. The CDR3 length is 15 residues. The trim removed 2 bases at V and 4 bases at J, leaving 7 bases unmatched. CDR3 in amino acids: CASSYDGQGLYEQYF. CDR3 bases: TGTGCCAGCAGTTACGACGGACAGGGACTGTACGAGCAGTACTTC.

This clonotype showed up many times. CDR3 sequence (DNA): TGTGCCAGCAGCCAAGATCAGGGGGTTGATGAAAAACTGTTTTTT. Translated: CASSQDQGVDEKLFF. V gene TRBV3-1 combines with J gene TRBJ1-4; 7 bases map to TRBD1. Germline V gene data show CDR1 as LGHDT and CDR2 as YNNKEL (reference sequence). V lost 0 bases, J lost 6 bases, and 4 bases stayed unmatched. The CDR3 is 15 residues long.

There are many counts of this clonotype. The rearrangement joins TRBV11-1 to TRBJ2-1; D gene uncertain. The CDR3 has 14 residues. V lost 5 bases and J 7 bases, leaving 15 bases between the germline ends. Germline V gives CDR1 SGHAT, CDR2 FQDESV (reference sequence). The CDR3 nucleotides read TGTGCCAGCAGCCCCCCAGGTTGGGTAAATGAGCAGTTCTTC. Its translation: CASSPPGWVNEQFF.

Worth noting for this clonotype: This could be a read error, since a much larger clone is one nucleotide away. The chain combines TRBV7-2 with TRBJ1-6; no clear D gene. The CDR3 consists of 12 residues. Germline V gene sequence: CDR1 SGHTA, CDR2 FQGNSA. Trimming cost V 2 bases and J 7 bases, with 3 bases left between them. The CDR3 DNA reads TGTGCCAGCAGCTTATGGAATTCACCCCTCCACTTT. Translation gives CASSLWNSPLHF.

This clonotype was observed many times. This sequence joins TRBV6-1 and TRBJ2-3; 7 nucleotides match TRBD2. Per germline, CDR1 MNHNS and CDR2 SASEGT. The CDR3 spans 14 residues. The ends lost 1 base at V and 6 bases at J; junction bases unmatched: 4. The CDR3 DNA is TGTGCCAGCAGTGAAGGGGGGGGGATTGATACGCAGTATTTT. Translation: CASSEGGGIDTQYF.

This clonotype was found many times. The V and J genes are TRBV5-1 and TRBJ2-3; D possibly corresponds to TRBD2 (6 bases). The V end was cut by 0 bases, the J end by 2 bases, with 25 bases between. From germline, CDR1 is SGHRS and CDR2 YFSETQ. The CDR3 spans 20 residues. DNA of the CDR3: TGCGCCAGCAGCTTGGAGGCATCCGGCCCGCAGGGCGGGACCACAGATACGCAGTATTTT. It translates to CASSLEASGPQGGTTDTQYF.

This clonotype was found a few times. This sequence joins TRBV7-2 and TRBJ2-1, with 10 bases that match TRBD1. The CDR3 consists of 16 residues. Per the germline V gene, CDR1 is SGHTA and CDR2 is FQGNSA. With V trimmed by 3 bases and J by 7 bases, 9 bases remained unmatched. The CDR3 loop reads CASSFRPWDRGNEQFF. The CDR3 DNA follows: TGTGCCAGCAGCTTCCGTCCCTGGGACAGGGGAAATGAGCAGTTCTTC.

The chain couples TRBV5-1 to TRBJ2-2; D is unresolved. V lost 3 bases, J lost 3 bases, and 3 bases lay in between. CDR1 and CDR2 from the germline V gene are SGHRS and YFSETQ. The CDR3 length is 12 residues. The DNA of the CDR3 is TGCGCCAGCAGCTCCGACACCGGGGAGCTGTTTTTT. This gives the protein CASSSDTGELFF.